These T cell receptor beta chains were read from a single sample in a study of T cells in Graves' hyperthyroidism and ophthalmopathy. One entry per CDR3 protein, called by TCRdb with MiXCR from the multiplex PCR reads. This table has 500,000 to 650,000 distinct CDR3 sequences, just under 20% appearing once. The sequenced sample was blood. These receptor sequences come from a man aged 35 to 55 with Graves' ophthalmopathy. CDR3s include the opening cysteine and the closing phenylalanine or tryptophan. Each record gives: CDR3 DNA, CDR3 protein, clone size, V gene, J gene, D gene. The D gene is left open where the match is weak. Some rows have no size entry. The others give once, few or many, or a class for an expanded clone.

TGTGCCAGCAGTTTCCGGGGACATCTCTACGAGCAGTACTTC,CASSFRGHLYEQYF,many,TRBV12-3/TRBV12-4,TRBJ2-7,.
TGTGCCAGCAGCCCCCCCGGGCAGTACTATAACTATGGCTACACCTTC,CASSPPGQYYNYGYTF,.,TRBV7-9,TRBJ1-2,.
TGTGCCAGCAGTCTTATCCCCAGAACAGATACGCAGTATTTT,CASSLIPRTDTQYF,many,TRBV28,TRBJ2-3,.
TGTGCCAGCAGCTTAGACCGAAGGAACACTGAAGCTTTCTTT,CASSLDRRNTEAFF,many,TRBV5-4,TRBJ1-1,.
TGCAGTGCTAGATTCCGGAGGACTCCGAGCTCCTATAATTCACCCCTCCACTTT,CSARFRRTPSSYNSPLHF,few,TRBV20-1,TRBJ1-6,.
TGTGCCAGCAGTTACTCCTTAGAACGGCGGATGAGGCACACTGAAGCTTTCTTT,CASSYSLERRMRHTEAFF,many,TRBV6-2/TRBV6-3,TRBJ1-1,.
TGTGCCAGCAGCGGGAGGGACAGATTAAGGGATGGCTACACCTTC,CASSGRDRLRDGYTF,.,TRBV2,TRBJ1-2,TRBD1
TGTGCCTTAAACGACAGGGTGCTCTCCAAAAACATTCAGTACTTC,CALNDRVLSKNIQYF,few,TRBV30,TRBJ2-4,TRBD1
TGCGCCAGCAGCCAAGCGTCCAGCACCGGGGAGCTGTTTTTT,CASSQASSTGELFF,few,TRBV4-1,TRBJ2-2,.
TGTGCCAGTAGAGGGCGGAGCTCCTACAATGAGCAGTTCTTC,CASRGRSSYNEQFF,few,TRBV19,TRBJ2-1,.